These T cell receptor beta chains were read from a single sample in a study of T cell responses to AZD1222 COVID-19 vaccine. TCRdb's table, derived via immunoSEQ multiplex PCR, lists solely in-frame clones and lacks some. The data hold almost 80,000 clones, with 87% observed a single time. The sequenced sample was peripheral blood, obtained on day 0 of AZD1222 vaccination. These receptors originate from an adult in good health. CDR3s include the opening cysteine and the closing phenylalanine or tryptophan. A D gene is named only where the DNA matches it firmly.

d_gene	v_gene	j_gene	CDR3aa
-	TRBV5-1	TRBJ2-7	CASSTRNPPHEQYF
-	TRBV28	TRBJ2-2	CASSFRVMASGTGELFF
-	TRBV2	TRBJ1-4	CASSVGGGEKLFF
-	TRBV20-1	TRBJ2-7	CSADRLYEQYF
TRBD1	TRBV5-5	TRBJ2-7	CASSLLWTGEREQYF
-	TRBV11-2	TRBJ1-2	CASSLAVPGSYGYTF
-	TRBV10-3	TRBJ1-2	CAISESTGIGYTF
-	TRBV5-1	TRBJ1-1	CASSSTGTQNTEAFF
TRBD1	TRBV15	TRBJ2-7	CATSTSRGQGAYEQYF
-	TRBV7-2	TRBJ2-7	CASSLQFVPTSYEQYF
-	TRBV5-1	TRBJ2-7	CASSLAHDRYEQYF
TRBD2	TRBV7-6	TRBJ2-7	CASSTFPSGRSYEQYF
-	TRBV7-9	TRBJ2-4	CASSIYASPRLAKNIQYF
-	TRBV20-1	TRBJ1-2	CSASVGYRPDYGYTF
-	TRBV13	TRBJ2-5	CASRPGGRETQYF
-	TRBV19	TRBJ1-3	CANTTGDTIYF
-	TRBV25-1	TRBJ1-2	CASSLNYGYTF
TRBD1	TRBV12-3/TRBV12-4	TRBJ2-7	CASSWTGYEQYF